This is a list of T cell receptor beta chains from one sample in a study of T cell responses to AZD1222 COVID-19 vaccine. Generated by immunoSEQ multiplex PCR, the TCRdb table keeps only in-frame clones and is missing some. Of more than 95,000 clones in the sample, approximately 80% were seen once. The sequences come from peripheral blood, collected 28 days after the second AZD1222 dose. The source is an adult who received the AZD1222 COVID-19 vaccine. CDR3s include the opening cysteine and the closing phenylalanine or tryptophan. A D gene is named only where the DNA matches it firmly.

v_gene,d_gene,j_gene,CDR3aa,CDR3nt
TRBV6-5,TRBD1,TRBJ1-2,CASSPQGNYGYTF,TGTGCCAGCAGTCCACAGGGGAACTATGGCTACACCTTC
TRBV9,TRBD1,TRBJ1-4,CASSVGGTDEKLFF,TGTGCCAGCAGCGTAGGAGGGACAGATGAAAAACTGTTTTTT
TRBV5-5,TRBD2,TRBJ2-3,CASSSAGADTQYF,TGTGCCAGCAGCTCAGCGGGGGCAGATACGCAGTATTTT
TRBV19,TRBD1,TRBJ1-1,CASSSGTGNTEAFF,TGTGCCAGTAGTTCCGGGACAGGAAACACTGAAGCTTTCTTT
TRBV7-9,.,TRBJ1-5,CASSHEIDGNQPQHF,TGTGCCAGCAGCCACGAGATCGATGGCAATCAGCCCCAGCATTTT
TRBV5-1,.,TRBJ1-2,CASSLDSFNYGYTF,TGCGCCAGCAGCTTGGACAGCTTTAACTATGGCTACACCTTC
TRBV10-3,TRBD1,TRBJ1-5,CAISSGTGTNQPQHF,TGTGCCATCAGTTCCGGGACAGGGACCAATCAGCCCCAGCATTTT
TRBV6-5,TRBD1,TRBJ1-2,CASSYRDRGHYGYTF,TGTGCCAGCAGTTACAGGGACAGGGGCCACTATGGCTACACCTTC
TRBV6-2/TRBV6-3,.,TRBJ1-5,CASSSPGGRNQPQHF,TGTGCCAGCAGTTCACCCGGTGGCCGTAATCAGCCCCAGCATTTT
TRBV7-2,.,TRBJ2-1,CASSLVSSISNEQFF,TGTGCCAGCAGCTTAGTCAGCTCCATCTCCAATGAGCAGTTCTTC
TRBV5-1,TRBD1,TRBJ2-7,CASRLNPTGTGRHEQYF,TGCGCCAGCCGACTCAACCCTACCGGGACAGGGAGGCACGAGCAGTACTTC
TRBV19,TRBD1,TRBJ1-4,CASSGAPGQTNEKLFF,TGTGCCAGTAGTGGGGCGCCGGGACAGACTAATGAAAAACTGTTTTTT